Listed here is a single T cell receptor (beta chain). Profiled with immunoSEQ multiplex PCR; TCRdb holds only in-frame clones, not every one. The sample includes 70,000 or so clones, 91% of them seen just once. The sample belongs to a study of T cell changes during pregnancy in multiple sclerosis. V lost 6 bases, J lost 7 bases, and 14 bases stayed unmatched. The CDR3 contains 14 residues. CDR1 and CDR2 from the germline V gene are SQVTM and ANQGSEA. The V and J genes are TRBV29-1 and TRBJ1-2, with 7 bases fitting TRBD1. This specimen was peripheral blood, taken in the third trimester of pregnancy. This receptor was taken from a female donor in good health, enrolled as a control in a pregnancy study. In DNA form, the CDR3 reads TGCAGCGTGGCCTCGACAGGGAGTGGTTCTGGCTACACCTTC. Translated, it gives CSVASTGSGSGYTF. The full variable domain, completed using reference TRBV29-1 and TRBJ1-2, is SAVISQKPSRDICQRGTSLTIQCQVDSQVTMMFWYRQQPGQSLTLIATANQGSEATYESGFVIDKFPISRPNLTFSTLTVSNMSPEDSSIYLCSVASTGSGSGYTFGSGTRLTVV.